This T cell receptor (beta chain) was documented in a study of Graves' ophthalmopathy and Graves' hyperthyroidism. Amplification of the TCR beta CDR3 regions used RNA transcripts (as template). The first round was an RT-PCR with HTBI primers, and the second round was a multiplex PCR. TCRdb redid the calling of the multiplex PCR reads with MiXCR, one entry per CDR3 protein. The sample lists over a million distinct CDR3 sequences; around a third were seen once. The study excluded patients with other autoimmune diseases, uncontrolled infections, pregnancy or lactation. The diagnosis was founded upon clinical symptoms, serum thyroxine, TRAb, thyroid ultrasound and orbital computed tomography. V shed 3 bases, J shed 6 bases, and the junction held 7 bases outside the gene matches. Germline V gives CDR1 DFQATT, CDR2 SNEGSKA (reference sequence). This CDR3 has 14 amino acids.

The TCR was taken from an adult man with Graves' hyperthyroidism. The chain is built from TRBV20-1 and TRBJ1-1; 10 bases are a match to TRBD1. Sequences were obtained from peripheral blood or thyroid tissue (not recorded which). This CDR3 reads CSASRGQGGSEAFF. The DNA for the CDR3 is TGCAGTGCTAGCCGAGGACAGGGGGGGTCTGAAGCTTTCTTT.